Listed here are 2 T cell receptor beta chains from one sample, sequenced in a study of chemoradiotherapy in HPV16-positive cancers. Only in-frame clones appear in the TCRdb table, and some are missing; sequencing was by immunoSEQ multiplex PCR. This table holds about 66,000 clones, about nine tenths found once. This sample comprised blood, obtained from a patient who underwent chemoradiotherapy. These receptors all stem from a human donor with HPV-associated anogenital cancer.

This clone was found once. V usage is TRBV4-1 and J usage is TRBJ2-5, with 10 bases matching TRBD2. The J call is uncertain, as TRBJ2-7 better fits the DNA end. This CDR3 is 17 amino acids long. The germline gives CDR1 MGHRA, CDR2 YSYEKL. DNA for the CDR3: TGCGCCAGCAGCCACGATTCTAGCGGGAGTGTGTCCTACGAGCAGTACTTC. Its protein product is CASSHDSSGSVSYEQYF.

The chain recombines TRBV5-6 with TRBJ2-5; D uncertain. There are 13 residues in the CDR3. The germline gives CDR1 SGHDT, CDR2 YYEEEE. V dropped 4 bases and J dropped 4 bases, with 11 bases sitting between them. The CDR3 DNA follows: TGTGCCAGCAGCCTTAGGACCGGAGAGACCCAGTACTTC. Protein: CASSLRTGETQYF. The full variable domain, its missing parts supplied by reference TRBV5-6 and TRBJ2-5, is DAGVTQSPTHLIKTRGQQVTLRCSPKSGHDTVSWYQQALGQGPQFIFQYYEEEERQRGNFPDRFSGHQFPNYSSELNVNALLLGDSALYLCASSLRTGETQYFGPGTRLLVL.